Presented here are 23 T cell receptor beta chains from one specimen sequenced in a study of OX40 agonist ivuxolimab in advanced cancers. The data were produced by immunoSEQ multiplex PCR, yet TCRdb's version contains in-frame clones alone and is incomplete. This table has about 96,000 clones, 90% appearing once. This specimen consisted of CD4+ or CD8+ T cells sorted from blood, obtained in a trial of the OX40 agonist ivuxolimab. The receptor set was obtained from an adult with an advanced solid tumor such as melanoma, head and neck, liver or kidney cancer.

This clone was counted once. The rearrangement links TRBV10-3 to TRBJ2-5; 15 bases agree with TRBD2. The J call may be mistaken, given a closer DNA end match to TRBJ2-7. CDR1 is ENHRY, CDR2 SYGVKD, per germline. CDR3 length: 15 amino acids. The CDR3 DNA reads as TGTGCCATCAGAGGGACTAGCGGGAGGTCTGACGAGCAGTACTTC. Protein product: CAIRGTSGRSDEQYF.

As regards this clone: The same CDR3 can be traced to other DNA sequences in this sample. The chain has TRBV9 and TRBJ2-2; no clear D. The germline CDR1 and CDR2 sequences are SGDLS and YYNGEE. CDR3 length equals 12 residues. V lost 4 bases and J 6 bases, leaving 7 bases between the germline ends. This CDR3 is CASSPPAGELFF. The CDR3 DNA is TGTGCCAGCAGCCCCCCCGCCGGGGAGCTGTTTTTT.

The chain links TRBV27 to TRBJ2-7, with 7 bases matching TRBD1. CDR1 and CDR2 from the germline V gene are MNHEY and SMNVEV (reference sequence). The CDR3 consists of 15 residues. Losses at the gene ends were 7 bases for V and 0 bases for J; bases not matched to a gene: 9. In nucleotides, the CDR3 is TGTGCCAGCAATAAACAGGGGCTGATCTCCTACGAGCAGTACTTC. The encoded protein is CASNKQGLISYEQYF.

The chain uses TRBV4-3 and TRBJ1-1; TRBD1 is a possible D gene (5 bases). Trimming removed 1 base at V and 1 base at J, with 7 bases between. This CDR3 has 14 amino acids. In germline, CDR1 is LGHNA, CDR2 YSLEER. CDR3 DNA: TGCGCCAGCAGCCAAGTCAGGGCGAACACTGAAGCTTTCTTT. This translates into CASSQVRANTEAFF.

This chain uses TRBV11-2 with TRBJ2-5; 8 bases fit TRBD2. The CDR3 extends over 15 amino acids. Germline CDR1 reads SGHAT; CDR2 reads FQNNGV. The ends lost 1 base at V and 5 bases at J; junction bases unmatched: 6. In nucleotides, the CDR3 is TGTGCCAGCAGCTTAGGTCGGGGGGGTACGGAGACCCAGTACTTC. Translating it yields CASSLGRGGTETQYF.

The V gene is TRBV4-2, the J gene TRBJ2-7; 11 bases map to TRBD2. CDR1 and CDR2 from the germline V gene are LGHNA and YNFKEQ. The CDR3 runs 16 residues. V was pared by 3 bases and J by 3 bases, with 7 bases of the junction left unmatched. In nucleotides, the CDR3 is TGTGCCAGCAGCCAGGAAAGACTAGCGGGGAACTACGAGCAGTACTTC. Its translation: CASSQERLAGNYEQYF.

The V call is TRBV15, the J call TRBJ2-5; a possible D gene is TRBD2 (6 bases). Trimming cost V 0 bases and J 9 bases, with 11 bases left between them. This CDR3 region has 13 residues. Germline V gene lookup returns CDR1 LNHNV and CDR2 YYDKDF (reference sequence). The CDR3 DNA reads as TGTGCCACCAGCAGAGAGAGCGGGTTGGCCCAGTACTTC. Its protein is CATSRESGLAQYF. The whole variable domain, remainder taken from reference TRBV15 and TRBJ2-5, is DAMVIQNPRYQVTQFGKPVTLSCSQTLNHNVMYWYQQKSSQAPKLLFHYYDKDFNNEADTPDNFQSRRPNTSFCFLDIRSPGLGDTAMYLCATSRESGLAQYFGPGTRLLVL.

This clone was counted once. The chain carries TRBV7-8 and TRBJ2-7; TRBD2 aligns across 10 bases. The CDR3 is 15 amino acids. Germline V lookup: CDR1 SGHVS, CDR2 FQNEAQ. V dropped 4 bases and J dropped 6; count of bases not matched to a gene: 9. CDR3 DNA sequence: TGTGCCAGCAGCTCCAAAGCGGGAGGGGATGGCGAGCAGTACTTC. Amino acids: CASSSKAGGDGEQYF. The whole variable domain, remainder taken from reference TRBV7-8 and TRBJ2-7, is GAGVSQSPRYKVAKRGQDVALRCDPISGHVSLFWYQQALGQGPEFLTYFQNEAQLDKSGLPSDRFFAERPEGSVSTLKIQRTQQEDSAVYLCASSSKAGGDGEQYFGPGTRLTVT.

The chain employs TRBV6-6 and TRBJ2-3, with TRBD1 identical over 8 bases. The CDR3 consists of 15 residues. The germline CDR1 and CDR2 sequences are MNHNY and SVGAGI (reference sequence). The V and J ends lost 0 bases and 4 bases, in that order; junction bases with no gene match: 3. CDR3 bases: TGTGCCAGCAGTTACTCGGACAGGGCCCCAGATACGCAGTATTTT. This encodes CASSYSDRAPDTQYF.

The chain joins TRBV18 to TRBJ1-1; D not resolved. There are 14 residues in the CDR3. Trimming removed 8 bases from V and 5 bases from J, with 18 bases in between. Looked up from germline, CDR1 is KGHSH and CDR2 is LQKENI. The CDR3 bases are TGTGCCAGCCTCCATGAGCGGGATCGGACTGAAGCTTTCTTT. It yields the protein CASLHERDRTEAFF.

The chain couples TRBV30 to TRBJ2-3; D unresolved. Germline V lookup: CDR1 GTSNPN, CDR2 SVGIG (reference sequence). The CDR3 runs to 14 residues. The germline V and J ends were trimmed by 3 bases and 1 base, with 11 bases remaining between them. In nucleotides, the CDR3 is TGTGCCTGGAGGGTTGGCGGAGGCACAGATACGCAGTATTTT. Translating it yields CAWRVGGGTDTQYF. Full variable domain (outside the CDR3, taken from reference TRBV30 and TRBJ2-3): SQTIHQWPATLVQPVGSPLSLECTVEGTSNPNLYWYRQAAGRGLQLLFYSVGIGQISSEVPQNLSASRPQDRQFILSSKKLLLSDSGFYLCAWRVGGGTDTQYFGPGTRLTVL.

The gene calls are TRBV29-1 and TRBJ2-7; D remains ambiguous. The CDR3 is 11 residues long. Looked up from germline, CDR1 is SQVTM and CDR2 is ANQGSEA. V lost 0 bases and J lost 3, with 3 bases in between. The DNA for the CDR3 is TGCAGCGTTGAAGAAAACTACGAGCAGTACTTC. Translated: CSVEENYEQYF.

This clone was seen just once. The J gene is TRBJ2-1, the V gene TRBV6-6; no clear D gene. The CDR3 has 10 residues. Germline CDR1 MNHNY, CDR2 SVGAGI (reference sequence). With 2 bases removed from V and 10 bases from J, the gap between germline ends came to 3 bases. The CDR3 DNA reads as TGTGCCAGCAGTTACCGCGAGCAGTTCTTC. Its protein product is CASSYREQFF.

J is TRBJ2-3 and V is TRBV4-2; 15 nucleotides match TRBD2. This CDR3 is built from 18 residues. Germline trimming cut 4 bases from V and 4 bases from J; bases unmatched to any gene: 9. Germline V CDR1 and CDR2: LGHNA, YNFKEQ. The CDR3 sequence: CASSRRPGLAGGSDTQYF. DNA for the CDR3: TGTGCCAGCAGCCGGCGACCGGGACTAGCGGGAGGTTCAGATACGCAGTATTTT.

This sequence joins TRBV27 and TRBJ2-2; TRBD1 matches 11 bases. The CDR3 runs to 13 residues. Germline trimming cut 6 bases from V and 6 bases from J; bases unmatched to any gene: 0. Per germline, CDR1 MNHEY and CDR2 SMNVEV (reference sequence). In nucleotides, the CDR3 is TGTGCCAGCAGGGGACAGGGGGCCGGGGAGCTGTTTTTT. This encodes CASRGQGAGELFF.

V usage is TRBV7-3 and J usage is TRBJ1-1; 10 bases are shared with TRBD1. V shed 5 bases and J 11 bases; nucleotides not matched to a gene: 8. This CDR3 is 13 amino acids long. In germline, CDR1 is SGHTA, CDR2 FQGTGA. Here the CDR3 reads CASSPGQGGQAFF. The CDR3 DNA is TGTGCCAGCAGCCCCGGACAGGGGGGCCAGGCTTTCTTT. The whole variable domain, remainder taken from reference TRBV7-3 and TRBJ1-1, is GAGVSQTPSNKVTEKGKYVELRCDPISGHTALYWYRQSLGQGPEFLIYFQGTGAADDSGLPNDRFFAVRPEGSVSTLKIQRTERGDSAVYLCASSPGQGGQAFFGQGTRLTVV.

V and J are TRBV19 and TRBJ2-1, with 10 nucleotides matching TRBD2. V trimming: 2 bases; J trimming: 6 bases; junction bases outside the gene matches: 1. Germline V gene data show CDR1 as LNHDA and CDR2 as SQIVND (reference sequence). The CDR3 sequence is 14 residues long. For the CDR3, the DNA is TGTGCCAGTAGTATACTAGCGGGAGTCAATGAGCAGTTCTTC. This sequence encodes CASSILAGVNEQFF.

This clone was counted a single time. The CDR3 DNA follows: TGTGCCAGCAGCTCCCCAGGGGGAGGGGAGACCCAGTACTTC. This sequence encodes CASSSPGGGETQYF. V is TRBV7-9 and J is TRBJ2-5, with D tentatively TRBD1 or TRBD2 (7 bases each). The germline V gene has CDR1 SEHNR and CDR2 FQNEAQ (reference sequence). The CDR3 extends over 14 amino acids. Trimming took off 4 bases at V and 5 bases at J, with 14 bases between the two ends. The whole variable domain, filled in from reference TRBV7-9 and TRBJ2-5, reads DTGVSQNPRHKITKRGQNVTFRCDPISEHNRLYWYRQTLGQGPEFLTYFQNEAQLEKSRLLSDRFSAERPKGSFSTLEIQRTEQGDSAMYLCASSSPGGGETQYFGPGTRLLVL.

This clone came up once. The V call is TRBV30, the J call TRBJ1-6, with TRBD1 identical over 9 bases. Germline values: CDR1 GTSNPN, CDR2 SVGIG (reference sequence). CDR3 length: 15 amino acids. The ends lost 2 bases at V and 8 bases at J; junction bases unmatched: 7. The CDR3 coding sequence is TGTGCCTGGAGTACCCTGGGGACAGGGCATTCACCCCTCCACTTT. As protein: CAWSTLGTGHSPLHF.

This chain links TRBV6-1 with TRBJ2-5; TRBD1 is a possible D gene (6 bases). The germline V gene encodes CDR1 MNHNS and CDR2 SASEGT. The CDR3 covers 12 residues. V was cut by 4 bases and J by 5 bases, with 8 bases left in between. The CDR3 spells CASSAQGETQYF. The CDR3 DNA is TGTGCCAGCAGTGCCCAGGGGGAGACCCAGTACTTC.

In DNA, the CDR3 is TGCGCCAGCAGGCACCGCTCCGGGGCCCACGAGCAGTACTTC. Translated, it gives CASRHRSGAHEQYF. This rearrangement joins TRBV5-1 to TRBJ2-7; D could derive from TRBD1 or TRBD2 (5 bases each). V shed 5 bases and J shed 5 bases, with 17 bases lying between them. This CDR3 is 14 amino acids long. Germline CDR1 and CDR2: SGHRS and YFSETQ. The whole variable domain, filled in from reference TRBV5-1 and TRBJ2-7, reads KAGVTQTPRYLIKTRGQQVTLSCSPISGHRSVSWYQQTPGQGLQFLFEYFSETQRNKGNFPGRFSGRQFSNSRSEMNVSTLELGDSALYLCASRHRSGAHEQYFGPGTRLTVT.

The chain joins TRBV7-2 to TRBJ2-3, with 14 bases that match TRBD2. Losses at the gene ends were 4 bases for V and 4 bases for J; bases not matched to a gene: 4. The germline CDR1 and CDR2 sequences are SGHTA and FQGNSA. The CDR3 consists of 16 residues. CDR3 sequence: CASSSGLAGVPDTQYF. The CDR3 coding sequence is TGTGCCAGCAGCTCGGGACTAGCGGGAGTTCCAGATACGCAGTATTTT.

This clone was picked up a small number of times. This chain connects TRBV28 to TRBJ2-2; tentative D call: TRBD1 (6 bases). Trimming stripped 8 bases from V and 8 bases from J, with 12 bases between. Germline CDR1 and CDR2: MDHEN and SYDVKM. This CDR3 spans 12 amino acids. CDR3 sequence reads: CASQGWKGELFF. DNA for the CDR3: TGTGCCAGCCAGGGGTGGAAGGGGGAGCTGTTTTTT.